The 19 T cell receptor beta chains below come from one sample, sequenced in a study of T cell clonotyping in hematopoietic cell transplantation (dated by TCRdb to the early 2020s). Library prep was done by the immunoSEQ multiplex PCR assay. Not all clones reach the TCRdb copy of this immuneACCESS table, which keeps in-frame sequences only. Checked studies attribute under half of the gap to unresolved V genes and leave the rest unexplained. This sample gives 35,000 to 50,000 clones in total; roughly 96% of them show up just once. 0.95% of the sample rests with the top ten. Sequenced input: peripheral blood mononuclear cells. These receptors came from a man aged 25-45 years in good health. Some clones in this sample may be carry-over from other donors' samples.

The chain has TRBV19 and TRBJ2-5, with a tentative D call TRBD1 (5 bases). The germline gives CDR1 LNHDA, CDR2 SQIVND (reference sequence). The CDR3 is made up of 15 amino acids. V was trimmed by 5 bases and J by 3 bases, leaving 16 bases between them. CDR3 in DNA: TGTGCCAGTAGTCCGCGACAGAAATCAAAAGAGACCCAGTACTTC. Residues: CASSPRQKSKETQYF.

The gene calls are TRBV30 and TRBJ2-1; 7 bases align to TRBD2. Germline lookup yields CDR1 GTSNPN and CDR2 SVGIG (reference sequence). J was trimmed by 4 bases and V by 4 bases; bases with no gene match: 4. The CDR3 runs 13 residues. CDR3 loop: CAWTAGAYNEQFF. The CDR3 DNA sequence: TGTGCCTGGACGGCGGGAGCTTACAATGAGCAGTTCTTC.

V and J are TRBV2 and TRBJ1-1; 9 bases are a match to TRBD1. This CDR3 has 16 residues. The J segment lost 5 bases and the V segment lost 6 bases, leaving 13 bases of the junction unmatched. The V gene's germline CDR1 is SNHLY and CDR2 FYNNEI. The CDR3 DNA is TGTGCCAGCAGAGGATCTCGGGACAGGGTGGGAACTGAAGCTTTCTTT. Translating gives CASRGSRDRVGTEAFF.

The chain combines TRBV5-6 with TRBJ1-5, with D tentatively TRBD1 (5 bases). The CDR3 has 13 residues. Per germline, CDR1 SGHDT and CDR2 YYEEEE. Trimming shortened V by 5 bases and J by 9 bases, and 15 bases separated the two germline ends. The CDR3 spells CASSWQGQTPQHF. The DNA for the CDR3 is TGTGCCAGCAGTTGGCAGGGCCAGACGCCCCAGCATTTT.

This rearrangement joins TRBV4-2 to TRBJ1-6; 7 nucleotides agree with TRBD1. Germline V gene lookup returns CDR1 LGHNA and CDR2 YNFKEQ. The CDR3 covers 21 residues. The ends lost 2 bases at V and 1 base at J; junction bases unmatched: 17. In DNA form, the CDR3 reads TGTGCCAGCAGCCAACAGCCCGGGACAGCAAATAAAGGGTCCTATAATTCACCCCTCCACTTT. It encodes CASSQQPGTANKGSYNSPLHF.

This clone was picked up one time. The rearrangement joins TRBV7-3 to TRBJ1-1; D is uncertain. The CDR3 consists of 15 residues. V lost 0 bases, J lost 1 base, and 9 bases lay in between. CDR1 and CDR2 from the germline V gene are SGHTA and FQGTGA. The DNA for the CDR3 is TGTGCCAGCAGCTTAACCGGCTCACCGAACACTGAAGCTTTCTTT. This codes for CASSLTGSPNTEAFF.

This chain joins TRBV7-2 and TRBJ2-3; 9 bases align to TRBD2. The CDR3 consists of 15 residues. Germline CDR1 SGHTA, CDR2 FQGNSA. Trimming at V came to 4 bases and at J to 1 base, leaving 3 bases not matched to a gene. The CDR3 region is CASSSRTSGTDTQYF. DNA of the CDR3: TGTGCCAGCAGCTCCCGGACTAGCGGCACAGATACGCAGTATTTT. The whole variable domain, remainder taken from reference TRBV7-2 and TRBJ2-3, is GAGVSQSPSNKVTEKGKDVELRCDPISGHTALYWYRQSLGQGLEFLIYFQGNSAPDKSGLPSDRFSAERTGGSVSTLTIQRTQQEDSAVYLCASSSRTSGTDTQYFGPGTRLTVL.

The rearrangement uses TRBV19 and TRBJ2-3, with D uncertain. There are 13 residues in the CDR3. Trimming cost V 2 bases and J 2 bases, with 5 bases left between them. CDR1 and CDR2 from the germline V gene are LNHDA and SQIVND (reference sequence). Here the CDR3 DNA reads TGTGCCAGTAGTATACCTCACACAGATACGCAGTATTTT. Translating gives CASSIPHTDTQYF.

The chain couples TRBV7-6 to TRBJ1-2; 7 nucleotides line up with TRBD1. This CDR3 has 14 amino acids. Germline CDR1 is SGHVS and CDR2 is FNYEAQ. V was clipped by 5 bases and J by 4 bases; unmatched bases: 7. DNA for the CDR3: TGTGCCAGCAGCCCACAGGGGCCCCCCTATGGCTACACCTTC. This translates into CASSPQGPPYGYTF.

The gene calls are TRBV10-3 and TRBJ2-2; 10 bases are a match to TRBD2. Germline-derived CDR1 and CDR2 are ENHRY and SYGVKD. This CDR3 spans 16 amino acids. The ends lost 6 bases at V and 3 bases at J; junction bases unmatched: 7. The CDR3 region is CAISPKRGGDTGELFF. CDR3 bases: TGTGCCATCAGCCCGAAGCGGGGGGGGGACACCGGGGAGCTGTTTTTT.

V and J are TRBV27 and TRBJ2-2; D gene ambiguous. Germline V CDR1 and CDR2: MNHEY, SMNVEV (reference sequence). The CDR3 spans 14 residues. V was pared by 0 bases and J by 0 bases, with 2 bases between. The CDR3 bases are TGTGCCAGCAGTTTATCGGCGAACACCGGGGAGCTGTTTTTT. This gives the protein CASSLSANTGELFF.

The V and J genes are TRBV7-3 and TRBJ2-2, with a possible D match to TRBD1 (6 bases). The V gene's germline CDR1 is SGHTA and CDR2 FQGTGA. This CDR3 has 14 amino acids. With 5 bases removed from V and 2 bases from J, the gap between germline ends came to 9 bases. In DNA form, the CDR3 reads TGTGCCAGCAGCGCCGGGACAAACACCGGGGAGCTGTTTTTT. Translated, it gives CASSAGTNTGELFF.

The chain joins TRBV5-4 to TRBJ2-2; TRBD1 might be the D (5 bases). This CDR3 comprises 14 residues. With 0 bases removed from V and 7 bases from J, the gap between germline ends came to 10 bases. The germline gives CDR1 SGHNT, CDR2 YYREEE (reference sequence). In DNA, the CDR3 is TGTGCCAGCAGCTTGGAAGGGGTCATCGGGGAGCTGTTTTTT. Residues: CASSLEGVIGELFF.

The V call is TRBV6-5, the J call TRBJ2-1, with TRBD2 identical over 10 bases. The CDR3 spans 14 residues. CDR1 and CDR2 from the germline V gene are MNHEY and SVGAGI. V was pared by 7 bases and J by 9 bases, with 9 bases of the junction left unmatched. The CDR3 spells CASNRAGGPGEQFF. The CDR3 coding sequence is TGTGCCAGCAACCGAGCGGGGGGGCCGGGTGAGCAGTTCTTC.

V is TRBV7-9 and J is TRBJ2-7, with 8 nucleotides matching TRBD2. Trimming cost V 3 bases and J 7 bases; bases outside gene matches: 5. This CDR3 spans 13 amino acids. Germline V gene sequence: CDR1 SEHNR, CDR2 FQNEAQ (reference sequence). The CDR3 here is CASSFGGAREQYF. CDR3 coding DNA: TGTGCCAGCAGCTTCGGGGGGGCGCGGGAGCAGTACTTC.

The chain carries TRBV7-3 and TRBJ2-3, with D perhaps matching TRBD1 or TRBD2 (5 bases each). Deletions cut 1 base from V and 2 bases from J, with 13 bases between. The CDR3 contains 16 residues. Germline V gene sequence: CDR1 SGHTA, CDR2 FQGTGA. The CDR3 loop is CASSLNGGGFTDTQYF. The CDR3 DNA reads as TGTGCCAGCAGCTTAAATGGTGGGGGATTCACAGATACGCAGTATTTT.

This clone was observed a single time. The chain has TRBV2 and TRBJ1-2, with TRBD1 matching 8 bases. V lost 5 bases and J lost 8; bases outside the gene matches: 7. This CDR3 spans 13 amino acids. Germline V gene data show CDR1 as SNHLY and CDR2 as FYNNEI. CDR3 loop: CASSRTGMGGYTF. The CDR3 DNA is TGTGCCAGCAGTCGGACAGGGATGGGAGGCTACACCTTC. Complete variable domain (other parts from reference TRBV2 and TRBJ1-2): EPEVTQTPSHQVTQMGQEVILRCVPISNHLYFYWYRQILGQKVEFLVSFYNNEISEKSEIFDDQFSVERPDGSNFTLKIRSTKLEDSAMYFCASSRTGMGGYTFGSGTRLTVV.

The chain links TRBV5-1 to TRBJ2-7, with 8 nucleotides matching TRBD1. The germline CDR1 and CDR2 sequences are SGHRS and YFSETQ. The CDR3 is 15 residues long. J gave up 4 bases and V 0 bases, and 6 bases lay outside the gene matches. The CDR3 protein is CASSLGRGRLYEQYF. The DNA of the CDR3 is TGCGCCAGCAGCTTGGGCAGGGGGCGGCTTTACGAGCAGTACTTC.

This clone has just a few counts. The chain combines TRBV19 with TRBJ1-2, with D uncertain. CDR1 is LNHDA, CDR2 SQIVND, per germline (reference sequence). The CDR3 has 12 residues. The ends were cut back, 6 bases at V and 7 bases at J, with 12 bases in the middle. This CDR3 reads CASSPDWGGYTF. CDR3 sequence (DNA): TGTGCCAGTAGCCCCGACTGGGGTGGCTACACCTTC.